This note documents a single T cell receptor (beta chain) sequence. This entry is derived from a study of blood T cell repertoires in COVID-19. The wider study: Specimens from acute and convalescent COVID-19 originated in the United States, Italy and Spain. PBMCs, B-cell-depleted T cells, or T cells were the source of the cDNA or gDNA that made up the material.

CDR3 length: 16 amino acids. Germline V lookup: CDR1 LGHNA, CDR2 YSLEER. V dropped 0 bases and J dropped 4 bases, with 15 bases sitting between them. In the original processing: Reference gene primer amplification gave estimated nucleated cell counts. Generated by immunoSEQ multiplex PCR, the TCRdb table keeps only in-frame clones and is missing some. V and J calls and clone size are given by that table; D and trimming were obtained from the DNA. The repertoire holds about 140,000 clones, about 80% seen once, with roughly 1.4% in the top ten. This clonotype was obtained from a human donor in a cohort sampled during active COVID-19. V is TRBV4-3 and J is TRBJ1-2; D is unclear. The sequenced sample was peripheral blood. CDR3 region: CASSQDFHSGSYGYTF. CDR3 DNA sequence: TGCGCCAGCAGCCAAGATTTTCACAGCGGATCCTATGGCTACACCTTC.